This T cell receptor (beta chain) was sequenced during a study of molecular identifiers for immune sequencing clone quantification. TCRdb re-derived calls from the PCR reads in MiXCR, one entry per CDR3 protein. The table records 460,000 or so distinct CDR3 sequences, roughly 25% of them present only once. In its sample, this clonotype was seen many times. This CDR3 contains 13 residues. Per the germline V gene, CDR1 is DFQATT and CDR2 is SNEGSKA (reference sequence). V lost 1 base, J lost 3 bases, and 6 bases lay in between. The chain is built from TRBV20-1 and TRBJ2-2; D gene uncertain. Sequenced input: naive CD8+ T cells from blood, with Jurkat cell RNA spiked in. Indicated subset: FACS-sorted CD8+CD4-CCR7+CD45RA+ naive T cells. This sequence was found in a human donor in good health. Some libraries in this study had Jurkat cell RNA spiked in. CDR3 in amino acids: CSARALDTGELFF. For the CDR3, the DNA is TGCAGTGCTAGAGCCTTGGACACCGGGGAGCTGTTTTTT.